This record covers a single T cell receptor (beta chain). Its antigen is unknown. These data are taken from a study of cytomegalovirus exposure and HLA in healthy donors. On the study more broadly: There were some 410 genotyped donors. Of these, roughly 84% fell in the genetic ancestry cluster associated with self-reported Caucasian donors. Points from the study as a whole: The study flagged approximately 180 TCR beta chains as cytomegalovirus-associated. It was reported in a later analysis that an Asian-associated ancestry cluster showed fewer N-insertions than the roughly 660-donor mean.

PCR primers comprised 60 Vbeta and 13 Jbeta primers. Assay used: immunoSEQ multiplex PCR; TCRdb lists only in-frame clones, some missing. The table shows 200,000 to 250,000 clones, with approximately 82% occurring only once. This CDR3 spans 15 amino acids. Germline V CDR1 and CDR2: SGHNT, YENEEA. The ends lost 4 bases at V and 5 bases at J; junction bases unmatched: 9. The rearrangement links TRBV11-3 to TRBJ1-1; 8 bases match TRBD1. The sequence was obtained from a woman aged 40 to 49 in good health and CMV-seronegative. Sample: PBMCs. The CDR3 reads CASSSWTGPGTEAFF. As DNA, the CDR3 is TGTGCCAGCAGCTCCTGGACAGGGCCCGGGACTGAAGCTTTCTTT.